These T cell receptor beta chains were read from a single sample in a study of blood T cell repertoires in COVID-19. The protocol was immunoSEQ multiplex PCR, while the TCRdb copy is restricted to in-frame clones and leaves out a portion. The sample yields 190,000 or so clones, around 87% seen once. Sequencing input: peripheral blood. These receptors were obtained from a young woman with active or convalescent COVID-19. Each CDR3 is given with its conserved first and last residue. D genes are given only for firm matches. A clone size is listed for some rows: how often the clone was seen (once, few, many), or a class if it is expanded.

j_call v_call clone_size d_call cdr3_aa cdr3_nt
TRBJ2-5 TRBV2 . . CASSAEETQYF TGTGCCAGCAGTGCCGAGGAGACCCAGTACTTC
TRBJ2-2 TRBV3-1/TRBV3-2 few . CASSQGGLQEGPNTGELFF TGTGCCAGCAGCCAAGGGGGACTTCAAGAGGGCCCGAACACCGGGGAGCTGTTTTTT
TRBJ1-1 TRBV28 . TRBD1 CASIQGGNTEAFF TGTGCCAGCATCCAGGGGGGGAACACTGAAGCTTTCTTT
TRBJ1-4 TRBV30 . . CAWSADYRREKLFF TGTGCCTGGAGCGCCGACTACCGCCGGGAAAAACTGTTTTTT
TRBJ1-5 TRBV6-5 . . CASSPSNQPQHF TGTGCCAGCTCCCCGAGCAATCAGCCCCAGCATTTT
TRBJ2-7 TRBV7-9 . TRBD2 CASSPGTSGYEQYF TGTGCCAGCAGCCCAGGGACTAGCGGCTACGAGCAGTACTTC
TRBJ2-7 TRBV19 once TRBD1 CASSIRWDRGDYEQYF TGTGCCAGTAGTATAAGATGGGACAGGGGGGACTACGAGCAGTACTTC
TRBJ2-7 TRBV9 . TRBD1 CASSGTGTSYEQYF TGTGCCAGCAGCGGGACAGGGACCTCCTACGAGCAGTACTTC
TRBJ1-3 TRBV13 . . CASSLGLFGNTIYF TGTGCCAGCAGCCTTGGACTTTTTGGAAACACCATATATTTT
TRBJ1-6 TRBV19 few . CASSIPGFDSPLHF TGTGCCAGTAGTATTCCAGGGTTTGATTCACCCCTCCACTTT
TRBJ1-1 TRBV7-9 . . CASSLLQVNTEAFF TGTGCCAGCAGCTTATTACAGGTGAACACTGAAGCTTTCTTT
TRBJ2-1 TRBV9 . TRBD1 CASSVGGTGIGNEQFF TGTGCCAGCAGCGTAGGGGGGACAGGTATTGGCAATGAGCAGTTCTTC
TRBJ2-3 TRBV7-9 . . CASSLGASTDTQYF TGTGCCAGCAGCTTAGGCGCCTCCACAGATACGCAGTATTTT
TRBJ1-3 TRBV2 . TRBD1 CASSQDRRNTIYF TGTGCCAGCAGTCAGGACAGGCGTAACACCATATATTTT
TRBJ2-5 TRBV5-6 . TRBD1 CASSLGQEETQYF TGTGCCAGCAGCTTAGGACAGGAAGAGACCCAGTACTTC
TRBJ1-1 TRBV29-1 . . CSVGQNTEAFF TGCAGCGTGGGACAGAACACTGAAGCTTTCTTT
TRBJ1-1 TRBV11-3 . . CASSFTDGAFF TGTGCCAGCAGCTTTACAGATGGAGCTTTCTTT
TRBJ1-2 TRBV30 . TRBD1 CAWIASTGTYGYTF TGTGCCTGGATCGCGTCGACAGGGACCTATGGCTACACCTTC
TRBJ1-1 TRBV6-2/TRBV6-3 . . CASSPGFEAFF TGTGCCAGCAGCCCCGGTTTTGAAGCTTTCTTT
TRBJ1-2 TRBV11-2 . . CASSLDVDRDGYTF TGTGCCAGCAGCTTAGATGTAGACAGAGATGGCTACACCTTC
TRBJ1-2 TRBV27 . . CASSFFRDTKPVYTF TGTGCCAGCAGTTTCTTCCGGGACACAAAACCAGTCTACACCTTC
TRBJ1-1 TRBV5-5 . TRBD1 CASSATGQGLNTEAFF TGTGCCAGCAGCGCCACCGGACAGGGCCTGAACACTGAAGCTTTCTTT
TRBJ2-1 TRBV5-1 . TRBD2 CASRHNSGSYNEQFF TGCGCCAGCAGGCACAACAGCGGGAGCTACAATGAGCAGTTCTTC
TRBJ1-2 TRBV19 . TRBD1 CASSTGTGRGNYGYTF TGTGCCAGTAGTACCGGGACAGGGAGGGGTAACTATGGCTACACCTTC
TRBJ2-3 TRBV28 once TRBD1 CASTRQGSRDTQYF TGTGCCAGCACCCGACAGGGGAGTAGAGATACGCAGTATTTT
TRBJ2-3 TRBV11-2 . . CASSLNMDTQYF TGTGCCAGCAGCTTAAACATGGATACGCAGTATTTT
TRBJ2-1 TRBV13 . . CASSPRGGNEQFF TGTGCCAGCAGCCCTAGGGGGGGAAATGAGCAGTTCTTC
TRBJ1-6 TRBV5-8 few TRBD1 CASSGPGQGNSPLHF TGTGCCAGCAGCGGGCCGGGACAGGGAAATTCACCCCTCCACTTT
TRBJ1-2 TRBV7-8 . . CASSLASANYGYTF TGTGCCAGCAGCTTAGCGTCGGCTAACTATGGCTACACCTTC
TRBJ2-7 TRBV6-6 . TRBD2 CASSYSTSGAYEQYF TGTGCCAGCAGTTACTCGACTAGCGGGGCGTACGAGCAGTACTTC
TRBJ1-4 TRBV28 . . CASRRFIGGATNEKLFF TGTGCCAGCAGGAGGTTTATCGGGGGGGCAACTAATGAAAAACTGTTTTTT
TRBJ1-5 TRBV6-5 . . CASSRGGGARQPQHF TGTGCCAGCAGCCGTGGAGGGGGGGCGCGTCAGCCCCAGCATTTT
TRBJ1-5 TRBV27 . . CASSLTGWGNQPQHF TGTGCCAGCAGTTTAACAGGGTGGGGCAATCAGCCCCAGCATTTT
TRBJ1-4 TRBV3-1/TRBV3-2 . TRBD1 CASSQVLGQRNEKLFF TGTGCCAGCAGCCAAGTACTGGGACAGAGGAATGAAAAACTGTTTTTT
TRBJ1-1 TRBV11-2 medium-sized . CASSLVSNSLNTEAFF TGTGCCAGCAGCTTAGTTTCCAACAGCCTGAACACTGAAGCTTTCTTT